This TCR beta chain comes out of a study of neurological immune-mediated disorders. Study-level information: A relapsing-remitting course was seen in about 90% of the roughly 34 multiple sclerosis patients and a secondary progressive course in 3.

Ten or more counts support this clonotype. Synthesis of cDNA was carried out by template-switch 5'RACE. The reaction used 10-nucleotide random UMIs. Sequencing of 15-18 subjects in each run yielded over 170 million TCR-beta sequences. A single record per CDR3 protein comes from TCRdb applying MiXCR to the 5' RACE reads. The sample shows fewer than 80,000 distinct CDR3 sequences, around 5.2% of them seen only once. Germline V gene sequence: CDR1 SGHTA, CDR2 FQGNSA. The CDR3 is made up of 12 amino acids. The V end lost 5 bases, the J end lost 11 bases, and 13 bases lay between the germline ends. The unsorted libraries originated from 2 million PBMCs that had been stored at -80 C.

V is TRBV7-2 and J is TRBJ2-1; D might be TRBD2 (6 bases). Specimen: PBMCs. This TCR derives from a woman aged 50 to 60 with multiple sclerosis. CDR3 sequence reads: CASSGGTPKQFF. In nucleotides, the CDR3 is TGTGCCAGCAGCGGGGGGACTCCGAAGCAGTTCTTC.